This is a list of T cell receptor beta chains from one sample in a study of blood T cell repertoires in COVID-19. TCRdb's copy holds only in-frame clones and misses some; the assay was immunoSEQ multiplex PCR. The table includes around 300,000 clones, about 83% detected once. Input material: peripheral blood. The source is a woman aged 45-60 years who had recovered from COVID-19. Both conserved end residues are trimmed from each CDR3. Clone size is shown for a subset of rows, as once, few, many or a class of expanded clone.

TRBV18	few	TRBJ2-5	AGRPKTGGVETQY
TRBV3-1/TRBV3-2	-	TRBJ2-2	ASSQAGLAQGAGELF
TRBV11-1	-	TRBJ1-2	ASSKTGTNYGYT
TRBV20-1	few	TRBJ2-2	SAHRSGELF
TRBV28	-	TRBJ2-5	ASSLWAGQETQY
TRBV7-2	-	TRBJ1-5	ASSRDGNQPQH
TRBV30	-	TRBJ2-7	AWSSRVRGDEQY
TRBV15	-	TRBJ2-7	ATSRDLGHTYEQY
TRBV7-2	once	TRBJ2-1	ASRKAGLGGNEQF
TRBV9	-	TRBJ2-1	ASSDQAYSYNEQF
TRBV28	-	TRBJ2-7	VSSPTDREGEQY
TRBV25-1	-	TRBJ1-1	ASSAWDSLMNTEAF
TRBV27	-	TRBJ2-7	ASSSARDSSRYEQY
TRBV5-4	-	TRBJ2-1	ASSLVGASDEQF
TRBV6-2/TRBV6-3	-	TRBJ2-3	ASSARQPRSTDTQY
TRBV2	-	TRBJ1-2	ASSEGGTGGNYGYT
TRBV12-3/TRBV12-4	-	TRBJ1-2	ASSPGLYGYT
TRBV5-1	-	TRBJ2-1	ASSLGDLAGGYNEQF
TRBV6-1	-	TRBJ1-2	ASSEVERGGYT
TRBV3-1/TRBV3-2	-	TRBJ2-1	ASSSGTSGRAQF
TRBV4-1	-	TRBJ2-3	ASSHQGADTQY
TRBV28	few	TRBJ1-2	ASSHGTGMRGYT
TRBV7-2	-	TRBJ2-1	ASSPRRLADEQF
TRBV7-2	-	TRBJ2-3	ASSAARRAILITDTQY
TRBV4-2	once	TRBJ1-4	ASSSKGGIRAGSNEKLF
TRBV24-1	-	TRBJ2-2	ATSDPNAGTPNTGELF
TRBV28	once	TRBJ1-3	ASSWDRGSGNTIY
TRBV6-5	once	TRBJ1-5	ASGDSGRPQH
TRBV7-3	few	TRBJ2-1	ASSLTAPAGGYNEQF
TRBV7-9	-	TRBJ1-1	ASSLSAGGRPEAF
TRBV5-1	few	TRBJ2-5	ASRAGRQETQY
TRBV15	-	TRBJ2-7	ATSRDSGTGSYEQY
TRBV10-1	-	TRBJ1-1	ASASAWGQPNTEAF
TRBV30	few	TRBJ2-1	AWSSEVNYNEQF
TRBV19	-	TRBJ2-1	ASNSGQRYNEQF
TRBV4-3	-	TRBJ1-5	ASSRNRGLGVQPQH
TRBV4-3	-	TRBJ1-2	ASSQEVRQANYGYT
TRBV4-2	-	TRBJ2-2	ASSQRGSDTTGELF
TRBV4-3	-	TRBJ2-7	ASSQVRWAHEQY
TRBV30	-	TRBJ1-2	AWNGQGNYGYT
TRBV3-1/TRBV3-2	-	TRBJ2-7	ASSQDRGLGQY
TRBV4-3	-	TRBJ1-1	ASSQDVGRDTEAF
TRBV10-3	-	TRBJ1-5	AMMTGGHQPQH
TRBV7-2	-	TRBJ2-1	ASSSAGEANEQF